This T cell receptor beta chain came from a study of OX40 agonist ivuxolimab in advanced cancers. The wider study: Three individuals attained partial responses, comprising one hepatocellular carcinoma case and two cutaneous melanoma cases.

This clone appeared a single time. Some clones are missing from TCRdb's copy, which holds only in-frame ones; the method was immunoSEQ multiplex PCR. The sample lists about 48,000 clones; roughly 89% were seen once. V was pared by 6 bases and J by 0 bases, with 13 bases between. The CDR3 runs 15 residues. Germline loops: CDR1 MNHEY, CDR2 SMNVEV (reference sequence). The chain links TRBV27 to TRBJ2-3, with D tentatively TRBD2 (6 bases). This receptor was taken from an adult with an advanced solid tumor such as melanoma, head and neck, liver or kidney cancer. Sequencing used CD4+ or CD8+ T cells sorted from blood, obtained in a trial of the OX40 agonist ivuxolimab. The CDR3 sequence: CASRDSGDSTDTQYF. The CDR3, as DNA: TGTGCCAGCAGAGATAGCGGAGACAGCACAGATACGCAGTATTTT.